This entry features one TCR beta chain sequence. This sample is drawn from a study of CD4 and CD8 cells across lung adenocarcinoma regions. In TCRdb, the PCR reads were re-called with MiXCR into one record per CDR3 protein. The table shows 6,700 or so distinct CDR3 sequences, with about 45% occurring only once. Donors had localized lung adenocarcinoma, a non-small cell lung cancer. The sample taken for sequencing was CD8+ T cells from the center of a lung tumor. The origin of this receptor is a female donor with lung adenocarcinoma. The CD4 and CD8 labels of this study may be unreliable.

The CDR3 DNA sequence: TGTGCCAGCAGCAGGGATGGTTACGAGCAGTACTTC. Amino acid sequence: CASSRDGYEQYF. The genes are TRBV2 and TRBJ2-7, with D perhaps matching TRBD1 (5 bases). Germline V gene data show CDR1 as SNHLY and CDR2 as FYNNEI. The V end lost 6 bases, the J end lost 4 bases, and 10 bases lay between the germline ends. The CDR3 is 12 residues long. Using reference TRBV2 and TRBJ2-7 for the parts outside the CDR3, the full variable domain is EPEVTQTPSHQVTQMGQEVILRCVPISNHLYFYWYRQILGQKVEFLVSFYNNEISEKSEIFDDQFSVERPDGSNFTLKIRSTKLEDSAMYFCASSRDGYEQYFGPGTRLTVT.